The clone carrying this T cell receptor (beta chain) appeared a few times. Its antigen is unknown. Assay used: immunoSEQ multiplex PCR; TCRdb lists only in-frame clones, some missing. The sample holds 2.3 million or so clones, approximately 93% seen once. These data are taken from a study of shared clonotypes between healthy human individuals. The germline CDR1 and CDR2 sequences are LNHDA and SQIVND (reference sequence). The V and J ends lost 5 bases and 3 bases respectively, with 8 bases between them. The CDR3 spans 13 residues. Each of the donors was a healthy adult who was HIV-negative and had not had a recent acute infection or vaccination. Naive CD45RA+ and memory CD45RA-negative subsets were split from CD4+ cells. Study-level results: Compared with memory subsets, naive subsets generally had larger estimated richness.

This clonotype was obtained from a man between 18 and 29 years old in good health. Some clones in this sample may be carry-over from other donors' samples. The source material was naive CD4+ T cells from PBMCs. The subset denotes: CD45RA+ positively selected. V gene TRBV19 combines with J gene TRBJ1-5; D perhaps matches TRBD1 (6 bases). The CDR3 spells CASSYRANQPQHF. In DNA, the CDR3 is TGTGCCAGTAGTTACAGGGCCAATCAGCCCCAGCATTTT.